Each of the 26 T cell receptor beta chains below was sequenced from the same sample in a study of cytomegalovirus exposure and HLA in healthy donors. In the PCR, 60 Vbeta and 13 Jbeta primers were used. The repertoire was sequenced with immunoSEQ multiplex PCR; TCRdb's copy has only in-frame clones and lacks some. The data hold over 150,000 clones, with around 80% observed a single time. Sequencing was done on a sample of PBMCs. The receptors originated from a man aged 18 to 29 in good health and CMV-seropositive.

This chain connects TRBV14 to TRBJ2-7; TRBD1 matches at 9 bases. The CDR3 is 14 residues long. V was clipped by 5 bases and J by 3 bases; unmatched bases: 5. Per the germline V gene, CDR1 is SGHDN and CDR2 is FVKESK. The CDR3 region is CASSIGQGSYEQYF. In DNA form, the CDR3 reads TGTGCCAGCAGCATTGGACAGGGGAGCTACGAGCAGTACTTC. The whole variable domain, remainder taken from reference TRBV14 and TRBJ2-7, is EAGVTQFPSHSVIEKGQTVTLRCDPISGHDNLYWYRRVMGKEIKFLLHFVKESKQDESGMPNNRFLAERTGGTYSTLKVQPAELEDSGVYFCASSIGQGSYEQYFGPGTRLTVT.

The chain carries TRBV9 and TRBJ1-3; tentative D call: TRBD1 (5 bases). V lost 2 bases and J lost 8, with 20 bases in between. The length of the CDR3 is 16 residues. Germline CDR1 reads SGDLS; CDR2 reads YYNGEE. The CDR3 protein is CASSVRRDVGRDTIYF. In DNA form, the CDR3 reads TGTGCCAGCAGCGTGCGCCGGGACGTGGGGAGGGACACCATATATTTT.

The gene calls are TRBV11-2 and TRBJ1-2; perhaps TRBD1 as D (5 bases). Germline V CDR1 and CDR2: SGHAT, FQNNGV. There are 17 residues in the CDR3. The V and J ends lost 6 bases and 0 bases respectively, with 20 bases between them. The CDR3 coding sequence is TGTGCCAGCAGTCAAACGGTCGGCAGGGCAGCTAACTATGGCTACACCTTC. It codes for CASSQTVGRAANYGYTF.

This rearrangement joins TRBV27 to TRBJ2-7; D gene unclear. Germline CDR1 and CDR2: MNHEY and SMNVEV (reference sequence). There are 13 residues in the CDR3. V lost 0 bases and J lost 3, with 6 bases in between. As DNA, the CDR3 is TGTGCCAGCAGTTTATCGTTTCGCTACGAGCAGTACTTC. Its protein product is CASSLSFRYEQYF.

Here the CDR3 DNA reads TGCGCCAGCAGTGATGCCTTAGCGGCCTCCTACAATGAGCAGTTCTTC. Its translation: CASSDALAASYNEQFF. The V and J genes are TRBV10-2 and TRBJ2-1; the D gene is possibly TRBD2 (6 bases). The CDR3 is 16 residues long. Deletions cut 3 bases from V and 0 bases from J, with 12 bases between. CDR1 WSHSY and CDR2 SAAADI come from the germline V gene.

The chain couples TRBV10-2 to TRBJ2-7; 9 nucleotides agree with TRBD2. Germline V gene sequence: CDR1 WSHSY, CDR2 SAAADI. The junction had 8 bases not matched to a gene; V was cut back by 1 base and J by 7 bases. The CDR3 extends over 15 amino acids. CDR3 coding DNA: TGCGCCAGCAGTGAGTTGGTAGCGGGAGCGAGGGAGCAGTACTTC. Translated: CASSELVAGAREQYF.

Notes on this clone: This sample also contains other DNA sequences that code for the same CDR3. The chain couples TRBV27 to TRBJ1-1, with TRBD1 as a possible D gene (6 bases). CDR1 is MNHEY and CDR2 is SMNVEV in the germline V gene (reference sequence). The ends were cut back, 3 bases at V and 0 bases at J, with 11 bases in the middle. The CDR3 consists of 15 residues. For the CDR3, the DNA is TGTGCCAGCAGTTTCGGCGGGGGCGTGAACACTGAAGCTTTCTTT. This gives the protein CASSFGGGVNTEAFF.

This clone was observed a few times. This chain joins TRBV4-1 and TRBJ2-7; D gene uncertain. V lost 0 bases to trimming and J lost 6 bases, with 3 bases between them. In germline, CDR1 is MGHRA, CDR2 YSYEKL. The CDR3 runs 11 residues. The CDR3 DNA sequence: TGCGCCAGCAGCCAAGACGGCGAGCAGTACTTC. It translates to CASSQDGEQYF.

The V call is TRBV18, the J call TRBJ2-3; 13 bases are a match to TRBD2. The germline V gene has CDR1 KGHSH and CDR2 LQKENI. With 2 bases clipped from V and 5 bases from J, the junction kept 13 bases outside the gene matches. The CDR3 loop spans 19 amino acids. The CDR3 DNA reads TGTGCCAGCTCACCAACCACCTGGACTAGCGGGGGAGGAATAGATACGCAGTATTTT. It codes for CASSPTTWTSGGGIDTQYF.

The chain employs TRBV20-1 and TRBJ1-4; no clear D gene. V gave up 3 bases and J gave up 8 bases, with 7 bases separating them. This CDR3 has 11 amino acids. Germline V CDR1 and CDR2: DFQATT, SNEGSKA (reference sequence). As DNA, the CDR3 is TGCAGTGCTAGTCTCCGGGAAAAACTGTTTTTT. This sequence encodes CSASLREKLFF.

The chain has TRBV5-3 and TRBJ1-2; 8 nucleotides line up with TRBD1. TRBV5-3 is an ORF, and what it does is uncertain. This CDR3 spans 15 amino acids. J lost 8 bases, V lost 3 bases, and 12 bases had no gene match. This CDR3 reads CARSSMHQGAWGYTF. The CDR3 nucleotides read TGTGCCAGAAGCTCGATGCACCAGGGGGCATGGGGCTACACCTTC.

This clone was observed a handful of times. The J gene is TRBJ2-3, the V gene TRBV9; 10 bases are a match to TRBD2. CDR3 length: 18 amino acids. J was trimmed by 3 bases and V by 0 bases; bases with no gene match: 10. CDR1 and CDR2 (germline): SGDLS, YYNGEE. CDR3 sequence: CASSVALAGVFGTDTQYF. In DNA form, the CDR3 reads TGTGCCAGCAGCGTAGCGCTAGCGGGAGTGTTCGGTACAGATACGCAGTATTTT.

As DNA, the CDR3 is TGCAGCGTTTTCAGGGGCCTTTCCTATGGCTACACCTTC. This sequence encodes CSVFRGLSYGYTF. This rearrangement joins TRBV29-1 to TRBJ1-2; D is perhaps TRBD1 (6 bases). CDR3 length equals 13 residues. V was trimmed by 5 bases and J by 4 bases, leaving 14 bases between them. Germline V CDR1 and CDR2: SQVTM, ANQGSEA. The whole variable domain, remainder taken from reference TRBV29-1 and TRBJ1-2, is SAVISQKPSRDICQRGTSLTIQCQVDSQVTMMFWYRQQPGQSLTLIATANQGSEATYESGFVIDKFPISRPNLTFSTLTVSNMSPEDSSIYLCSVFRGLSYGYTFGSGTRLTVV.

The rearrangement joins TRBV19 to TRBJ2-4, with 12 bases fitting TRBD1. Trimming removed 5 bases from V and 5 bases from J; junction bases left unmatched: 4. There are 15 residues in the CDR3. Germline CDR1 LNHDA, CDR2 SQIVND (reference sequence). The CDR3 nucleotides read TGTGCCAGTAGTGACCGGGACAGGGGGCAAAACATTCAGTACTTC. Amino acids: CASSDRDRGQNIQYF.

CDR3 bases: TGTGCCAGCAGCTTGGAGGAGTACACTGAAGCTTTCTTT. It codes for CASSLEEYTEAFF. The rearrangement links TRBV7-9 to TRBJ1-1, with D hard to call. CDR1 is SEHNR, CDR2 FQNEAQ, per germline (reference sequence). CDR3 length: 13 amino acids. The V end lost 3 bases, the J end lost 3 bases, and 8 bases lay between the germline ends.

The rearrangement links TRBV2 to TRBJ2-5; D perhaps matches TRBD1 (6 bases). The DNA end is a closer match to TRBJ2-7, so the J assignment may be wrong. The CDR3 extends over 15 amino acids. Germline-derived CDR1 and CDR2 are SNHLY and FYNNEI. The CDR3 coding sequence is TGTGCCAGCAGGCCCCCGGACAGAATTTCTTACGAGCAGTACTTC. Translation gives CASRPPDRISYEQYF.

The rearrangement uses TRBV7-8 and TRBJ1-1; D gene ambiguous. Germline-derived CDR1 and CDR2 are SGHVS and FQNEAQ. The V gene lost 4 bases and the J gene lost 0 bases, with 12 bases spanning the gap. The CDR3 has 15 residues. In nucleotides, the CDR3 is TGTGCCAGCAGCTCTAGAAGAACCATGAACACTGAAGCTTTCTTT. Translated, it gives CASSSRRTMNTEAFF.

The rearrangement uses TRBV23-1 and TRBJ2-2, with D possibly matching TRBD1 (5 bases). TRBV23-1 is treated as an ORF (open reading frame) with a function not yet certain. Between the trimmed V and J ends, which lost 2 bases and 0 bases, there was a span of 10 bases. The length of the CDR3 is 16 residues. In nucleotides, the CDR3 is TGCGCCAGCAGTCAAGTGGGGCCACCGAACACCGGGGAGCTGTTTTTT. Translating gives CASSQVGPPNTGELFF.

CDR3: CASSQGTGRNTGELFF. In DNA form, the CDR3 reads TGCGCCAGCAGCCAAGGGACAGGCCGAAACACCGGGGAGCTGTTTTTT. The rearrangement joins TRBV4-1 to TRBJ2-2; 7 nucleotides align to TRBD1. CDR3 size: 16 residues. V lost 1 base to trimming and J lost 2 bases; unmatched junction nucleotides: 4. Germline values: CDR1 MGHRA, CDR2 YSYEKL.

V and J are TRBV7-9 and TRBJ2-7; D unresolved. V was trimmed by 1 base and J by 5 bases, leaving 6 bases between them. CDR1 is SEHNR, CDR2 FQNEAQ, per germline (reference sequence). CDR3 length: 12 residues. CDR3 region: CASSLDRDEQYF. The DNA for the CDR3 is TGTGCCAGCAGCTTAGACCGGGACGAGCAGTACTTC.

This chain connects TRBV7-2 to TRBJ2-5; 7 nucleotides line up with TRBD2. The tail of the sequence fits TRBJ2-7 better, so the J call may be wrong. The CDR3 is 15 residues long. CDR1 is SGHTA and CDR2 is FQGNSA in the germline V gene. The CDR3 bases are TGTGCCAGCAGCTTTCGTGGCGGGAGCTCCTACGAGCAGTACTTC. It translates to CASSFRGGSSYEQYF.

A word on this clone: An end of the junction does not agree with germline; a read error may underlie this. The genes are TRBV7-9 and TRBJ1-1; D remains ambiguous. The CDR3 spans 13 residues. Germline V gives CDR1 SEHNR, CDR2 FQNEAQ (reference sequence). The CDR3 spells CSSSLGTQEGAFF. The CDR3 DNA reads TGTTCCAGCAGCTTAGGAACTCAGGAGGGAGCTTTCTTT.

V and J are TRBV7-8 and TRBJ2-1; D perhaps matches TRBD2 (6 bases). V was cut by 2 bases and J by 7 bases, with 15 bases left in between. The germline V gene encodes CDR1 SGHVS and CDR2 FQNEAQ. This CDR3 has 15 amino acids. CDR3 sequence (DNA): TGTGCCAGCAGCTTAATCGGGAGTGTTTGGAATGAGCAGTTCTTC. Amino acid sequence: CASSLIGSVWNEQFF.

The CDR3 protein is CASSNWSNEKLFF. Written as DNA, the CDR3 is TGTGCCAGCAGTAATTGGAGTAATGAAAAACTGTTTTTT. The J gene is TRBJ1-4, the V gene TRBV27; D remains ambiguous. Germline assignment: CDR1 MNHEY and CDR2 SMNVEV (reference sequence). The CDR3 runs 13 residues. Trimming removed 5 bases at V and 4 bases at J, with 8 bases between.

The genes are TRBV29-1 and TRBJ2-1, with D maybe TRBD2 (5 bases). Germline CDR1 and CDR2: SQVTM and ANQGSEA. This CDR3 has 14 residues. The ends were cut back, 4 bases at V and 2 bases at J, with 12 bases in the middle. CDR3 amino acids: CSVGGISAYNEQFF. DNA of the CDR3: TGCAGCGTTGGGGGTATTAGCGCCTACAATGAGCAGTTCTTC.

The chain combines TRBV30 with TRBJ2-1; D may be TRBD2 (5 bases). V was trimmed by 1 base and J by 10 bases, leaving 11 bases between them. Germline V CDR1 and CDR2: GTSNPN, SVGIG (reference sequence). This CDR3 has 12 amino acids. The CDR3 DNA follows: TGTGCCTGGAGTGGACTGGGAGCCGAGCAGTTCTTC. Its translation is CAWSGLGAEQFF.